This entry is about one T cell receptor (beta chain). These data are taken from a study of blood T cell repertoires in COVID-19. The overall study: Sample material is recorded as cDNA or gDNA derived from T cells, B-cell-depleted T cells, or PBMCs.

This study enrolled people aged about 18 to 100 from around 26 US geographic areas. Authors' processing steps: Researchers report that nucleated cell counts were estimated from reference gene primer amplification. Clones were sequenced by immunoSEQ multiplex PCR, and TCRdb holds only the in-frame ones, with some missing. V, J and clone size reflect that table, while D and trimming were determined from the DNA. This table holds 490,000 or so clones, about 88% found once. Sequencing used PBMCs or T cells enriched from blood (not recorded which). The TCR comes from a woman aged 55-69 years who had recovered from COVID-19.

The CDR3 DNA reads TGTGCCAGCAGCGTAGGGCAGGGGCTTGGCACCGGGGAGCTGTTTTTT. Its translation is CASSVGQGLGTGELFF. The rearrangement joins TRBV9 to TRBJ2-2; a possible D gene is TRBD1 (6 bases). V lost 0 bases and J 4 bases, leaving 13 bases between the germline ends. Germline CDR1 SGDLS, CDR2 YYNGEE. This CDR3 region has 16 residues. Using reference TRBV9 and TRBJ2-2 for the parts outside the CDR3, the full variable domain is DSGVTQTPKHLITATGQRVTLRCSPRSGDLSVYWYQQSLDQGLQFLIQYYNGEERAKGNILERFSAQQFPDLHSELNLSSLELGDSALYFCASSVGQGLGTGELFFGEGSRLTVL.